This T cell receptor (beta chain) was documented in a study of blood T cell repertoires in COVID-19 (dated by TCRdb to the early 2020s). Background on the whole study: Samples covering the acute and convalescent phases of COVID-19 were provided by collaborators in the United States, Italy and Spain. Where available, HLA class I and class II types were obtained from metadata supplied by the sample provider rather than from assay-based typing. The samples were drawn from the first 160 participants of the ongoing ImmuneRACE study and from more than 1,000 subjects provided by 6 global collaborators. Subjects who had been exposed to COVID-19, were actively infected with it, or had recovered from it provided the deeply sampled blood TCRbeta repertoires that made up the dataset. The material from the prospective study consisted of cDNA or gDNA derived from T cells, B-cell-depleted T cells, or PBMCs. A freely available public database, intended as a resource for researchers studying the immune response to SARS-CoV-2, is where the repertoires were released. Nearly every sample came with metadata listing a de-identified subject ID, COVID-19 status, age in years and sex. Beyond this particular receptor, the publication reports: Clinical and demographic metadata were provided uncurated, with the amount varying by source and participant.

Participants in the prospective study were aged about 18 to 90 years, lived in about two dozen United States geographic areas, and enrolled through a virtual design. To assign participants to cohorts, the prospective study relied on clinical history that participants themselves reported in a screening survey and a study questionnaire. Exposed participants had been in contact with someone with a PCR-confirmed or clinician-diagnosed COVID-19 case within 2 weeks of study entry. Each participant in the prospective study had whole blood, serum and a nasopharyngeal or oropharyngeal swab collected by mobile phlebotomists. Additional blood draws and questionnaires over an approximately 2-month period could optionally be provided by prospective study participants. Blood samples from the prospective study were shipped frozen or at room temperature prior to DNA extraction. Remarks on this clone: No cognate antigen has been identified for it. No much larger clonotype is one base removed from it; base qualities were not supplied.

V and J are trimmed by 5 bases and 9 bases, and the gene matches miss 7 bases of the junction. Its CDR3 holds 14 amino acids, cysteine through phenylalanine. Only CDR3 DNA remains: 42 bases, in frame from the first base. From a lookup of the germline V gene (reference sequence), CDR1 and CDR2 are MNHEY and SMNVEV. TCRbeta CDR3 regions were amplified from genomic DNA by means of the immunoSEQ Assay, a bias-controlled multiplex PCR. For the original study's pipeline: Within the assay, amplification of reference gene primers was used to estimate how many nucleated cells each sample contained. To quantify the absolute abundance of each unique TCRbeta CDR3 rearrangement, sequence reads were collapsed and filtered. For each sample, productive Simpson clonality was calculated as the square root of Simpson's diversity index across productive rearrangements. TCRdb's version of the immuneACCESS table is confined to in-frame rearrangements and falls short of the full clone set. An unresolved V gene accounts for under half of the shortfall where checked; the remainder is of unknown origin. The V and J calls and clone size come from that table; D and trimming were worked out from the DNA. In this sample the table shows fewer than 250,000 clones, around 89% of which occur a single time. Approximately 0.9% of the sample rests with the top ten.

Sequencing input: PBMCs or T cells enriched from blood (not recorded which). This sequence was found in a man aged 50-59 years who had been exposed to COVID-19. Recombination joined TRBV27 with TRBJ1-6; the central 7 bases match TRBD1. This receptor carries the CDR3 CASSIGTDSSPLHF. The nucleotide sequence is TGTGCCAGCAGTATAGGGACAGACTCTTCACCCCTCCACTTT.